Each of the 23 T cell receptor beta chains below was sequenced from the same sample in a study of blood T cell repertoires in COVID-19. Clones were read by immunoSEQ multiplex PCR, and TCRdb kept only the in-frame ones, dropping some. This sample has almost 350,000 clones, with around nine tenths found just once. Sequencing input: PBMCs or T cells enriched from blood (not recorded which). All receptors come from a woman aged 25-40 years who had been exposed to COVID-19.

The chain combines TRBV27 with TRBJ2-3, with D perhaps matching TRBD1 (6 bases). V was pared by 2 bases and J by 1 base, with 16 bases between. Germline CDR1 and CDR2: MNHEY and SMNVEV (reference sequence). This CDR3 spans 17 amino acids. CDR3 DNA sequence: TGTGCCAGCAGTTTAGGCAGGGGCCCGCCTGGCACAGATACGCAGTATTTT. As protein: CASSLGRGPPGTDTQYF.

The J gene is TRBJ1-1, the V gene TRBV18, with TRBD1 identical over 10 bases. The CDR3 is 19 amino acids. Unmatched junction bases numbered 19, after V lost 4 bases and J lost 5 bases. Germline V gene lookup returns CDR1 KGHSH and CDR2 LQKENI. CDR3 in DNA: TGTGCCAGCTCACGAAGGCCGACAGGGGGCGCAGCCGTTTTAACTGAAGCTTTCTTT. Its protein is CASSRRPTGGAAVLTEAFF.

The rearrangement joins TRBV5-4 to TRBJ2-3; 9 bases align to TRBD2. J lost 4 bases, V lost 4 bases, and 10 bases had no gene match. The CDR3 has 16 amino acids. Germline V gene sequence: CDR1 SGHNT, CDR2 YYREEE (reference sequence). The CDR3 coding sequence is TGTGCCAGCAGCCTTCCGACTAGCGGTTTTGCAGATACGCAGTATTTT. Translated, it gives CASSLPTSGFADTQYF.

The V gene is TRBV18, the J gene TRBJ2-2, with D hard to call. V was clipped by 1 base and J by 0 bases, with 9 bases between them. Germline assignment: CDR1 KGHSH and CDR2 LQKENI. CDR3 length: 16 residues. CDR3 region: CASSPRPGTNTGELFF. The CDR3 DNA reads TGTGCCAGCTCACCACGGCCAGGAACGAACACCGGGGAGCTGTTTTTT.

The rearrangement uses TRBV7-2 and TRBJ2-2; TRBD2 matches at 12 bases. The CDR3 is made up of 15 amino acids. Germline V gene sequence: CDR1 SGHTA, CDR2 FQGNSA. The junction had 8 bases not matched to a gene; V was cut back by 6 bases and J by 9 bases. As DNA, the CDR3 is TGTGCCAGCAGTTTGACTAGCGGGAGAGGCCGGGAGCTGTTTTTT. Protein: CASSLTSGRGRELFF.

The CDR3 nucleotides are TGTGCCAGCAGCGGCGGGCTAGCGGATCCCTACGAGCAGTACTTC. It specifies CASSGGLADPYEQYF. The V gene is TRBV6-5, the J gene TRBJ2-7, with 7 bases matching TRBD2. Trimming took 6 bases from V and 2 from J; bases not matched to a gene: 10. The CDR3 extends over 15 amino acids. CDR1 is MNHEY, CDR2 SVGAGI, per germline.

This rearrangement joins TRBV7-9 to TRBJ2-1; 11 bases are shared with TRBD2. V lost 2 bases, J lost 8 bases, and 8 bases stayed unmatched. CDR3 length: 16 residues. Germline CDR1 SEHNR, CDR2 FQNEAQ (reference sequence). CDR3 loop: CASSLRLAGIQDEQFF. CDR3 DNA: TGTGCCAGCAGCTTACGACTAGCGGGAATCCAGGATGAGCAGTTCTTC.

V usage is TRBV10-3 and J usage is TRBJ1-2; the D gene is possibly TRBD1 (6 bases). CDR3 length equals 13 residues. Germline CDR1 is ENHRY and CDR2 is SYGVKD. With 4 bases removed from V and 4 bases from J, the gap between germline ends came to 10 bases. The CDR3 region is CAISGETGYGYTF. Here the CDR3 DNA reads TGTGCCATCAGTGGAGAGACAGGCTATGGCTACACCTTC.

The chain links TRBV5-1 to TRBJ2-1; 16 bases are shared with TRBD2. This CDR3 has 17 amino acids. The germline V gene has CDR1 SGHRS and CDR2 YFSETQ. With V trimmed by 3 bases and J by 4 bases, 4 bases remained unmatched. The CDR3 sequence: CASSSGLAGGVYNEQFF. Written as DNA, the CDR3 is TGCGCCAGCAGCTCGGGACTAGCGGGAGGGGTTTACAATGAGCAGTTCTTC. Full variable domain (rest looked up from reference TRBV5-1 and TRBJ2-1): KAGVTQTPRYLIKTRGQQVTLSCSPISGHRSVSWYQQTPGQGLQFLFEYFSETQRNKGNFPGRFSGRQFSNSRSEMNVSTLELGDSALYLCASSSGLAGGVYNEQFFGPGTRLTVL.

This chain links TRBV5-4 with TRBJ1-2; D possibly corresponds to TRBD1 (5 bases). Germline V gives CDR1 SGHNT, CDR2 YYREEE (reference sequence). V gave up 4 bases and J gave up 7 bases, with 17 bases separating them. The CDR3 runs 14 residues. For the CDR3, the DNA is TGTGCCAGCAGCCTTGGGGGGGAAACGGGTGGCTACACCTTC. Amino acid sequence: CASSLGGETGGYTF.

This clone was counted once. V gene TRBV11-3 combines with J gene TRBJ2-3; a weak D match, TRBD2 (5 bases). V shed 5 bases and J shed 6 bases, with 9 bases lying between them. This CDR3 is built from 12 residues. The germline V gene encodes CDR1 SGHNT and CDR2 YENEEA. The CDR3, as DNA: TGTGCCAGCAGCGTCCGAGGGGATACGCAGTATTTT. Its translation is CASSVRGDTQYF.

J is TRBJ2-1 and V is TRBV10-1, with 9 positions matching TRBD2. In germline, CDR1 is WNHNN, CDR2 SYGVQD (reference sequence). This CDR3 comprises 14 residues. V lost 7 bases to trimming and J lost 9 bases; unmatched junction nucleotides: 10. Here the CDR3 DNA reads TGCGCCAGCAAAGGCCCAGCGGGAGGAGGTGAGCAGTTCTTC. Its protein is CASKGPAGGGEQFF.

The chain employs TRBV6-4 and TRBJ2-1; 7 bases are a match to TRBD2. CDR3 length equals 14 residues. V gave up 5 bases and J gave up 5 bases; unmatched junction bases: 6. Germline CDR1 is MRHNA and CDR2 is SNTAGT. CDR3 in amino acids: CASSIGLENNEQFF. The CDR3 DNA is TGTGCCAGCAGTATAGGACTAGAAAACAATGAGCAGTTCTTC.

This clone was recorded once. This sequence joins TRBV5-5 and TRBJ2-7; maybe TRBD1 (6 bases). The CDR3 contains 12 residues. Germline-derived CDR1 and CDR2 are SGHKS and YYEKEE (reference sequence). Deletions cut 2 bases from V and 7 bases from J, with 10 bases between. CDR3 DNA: TGTGCCAGCAGCTTATGGGGACAAGAGCAGTACTTC. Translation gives CASSLWGQEQYF.

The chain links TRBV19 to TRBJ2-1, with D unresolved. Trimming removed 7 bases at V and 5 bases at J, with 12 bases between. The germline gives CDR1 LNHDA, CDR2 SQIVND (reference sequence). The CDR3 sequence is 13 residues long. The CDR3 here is CASNSSPNNEQFF. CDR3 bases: TGTGCCAGTAACTCCTCCCCAAACAATGAGCAGTTCTTC.

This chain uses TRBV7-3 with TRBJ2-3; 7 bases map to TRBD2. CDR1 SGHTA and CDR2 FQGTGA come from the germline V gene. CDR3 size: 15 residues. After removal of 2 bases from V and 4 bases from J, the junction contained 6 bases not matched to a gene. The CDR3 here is CASSLAGAAADTQYF. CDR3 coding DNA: TGTGCCAGCAGCTTAGCGGGAGCCGCCGCAGATACGCAGTATTTT.

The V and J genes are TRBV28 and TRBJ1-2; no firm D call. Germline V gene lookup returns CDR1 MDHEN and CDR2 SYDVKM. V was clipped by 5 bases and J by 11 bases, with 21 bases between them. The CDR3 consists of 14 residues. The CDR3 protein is CASSTTLEEDWYTF. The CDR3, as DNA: TGTGCCAGCAGTACCACCCTCGAGGAGGACTGGTACACCTTC.

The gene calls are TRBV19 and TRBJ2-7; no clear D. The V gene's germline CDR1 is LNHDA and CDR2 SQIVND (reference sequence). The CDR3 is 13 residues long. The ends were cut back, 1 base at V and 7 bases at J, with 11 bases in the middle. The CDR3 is CASSIAPKLEQYF. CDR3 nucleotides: TGTGCCAGTAGTATAGCTCCGAAGCTGGAGCAGTACTTC.

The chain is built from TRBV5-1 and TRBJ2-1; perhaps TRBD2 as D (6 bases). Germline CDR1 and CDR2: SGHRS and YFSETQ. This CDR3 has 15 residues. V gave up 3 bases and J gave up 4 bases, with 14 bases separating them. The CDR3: CASSWGGGEYNEQFF. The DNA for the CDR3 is TGCGCCAGCAGCTGGGGAGGCGGCGAATACAATGAGCAGTTCTTC.

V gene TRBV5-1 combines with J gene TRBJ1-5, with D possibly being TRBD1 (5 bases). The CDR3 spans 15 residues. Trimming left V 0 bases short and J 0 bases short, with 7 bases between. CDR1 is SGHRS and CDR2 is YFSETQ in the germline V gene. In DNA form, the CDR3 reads TGCGCCAGCAGCTTGGAGGGGTATAGCAATCAGCCCCAGCATTTT. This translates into CASSLEGYSNQPQHF.

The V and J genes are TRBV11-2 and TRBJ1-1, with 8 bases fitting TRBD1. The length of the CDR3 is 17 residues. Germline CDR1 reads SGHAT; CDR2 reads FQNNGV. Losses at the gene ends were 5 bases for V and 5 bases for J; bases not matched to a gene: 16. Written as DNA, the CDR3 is TGTGCCAGCAGCGTACGCAGGGGGCTTGATGAGGGGACTGAAGCTTTCTTT. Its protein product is CASSVRRGLDEGTEAFF.

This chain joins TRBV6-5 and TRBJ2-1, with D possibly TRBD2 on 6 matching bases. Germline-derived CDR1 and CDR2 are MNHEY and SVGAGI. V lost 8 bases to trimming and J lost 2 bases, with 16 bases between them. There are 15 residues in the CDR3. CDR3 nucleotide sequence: TGTGCCAGCCTAGAGAGGCGGGGAACCTACAATGAGCAGTTCTTC. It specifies CASLERRGTYNEQFF.

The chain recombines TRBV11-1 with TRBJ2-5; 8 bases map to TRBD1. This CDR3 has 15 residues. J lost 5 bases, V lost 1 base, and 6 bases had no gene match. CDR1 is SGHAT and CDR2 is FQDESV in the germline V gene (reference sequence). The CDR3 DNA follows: TGTGCCAGCAGCTTAGTGGGACAGGTTGGGGAGACCCAGTACTTC. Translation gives CASSLVGQVGETQYF. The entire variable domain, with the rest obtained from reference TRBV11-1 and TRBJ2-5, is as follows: EAEVAQSPRYKITEKSQAVAFWCDPISGHATLYWYRQILGQGPELLVQFQDESVVDDSQLPKDRFSAERLKGVDSTLKIQPAELGDSAMYLCASSLVGQVGETQYFGPGTRLLVL.